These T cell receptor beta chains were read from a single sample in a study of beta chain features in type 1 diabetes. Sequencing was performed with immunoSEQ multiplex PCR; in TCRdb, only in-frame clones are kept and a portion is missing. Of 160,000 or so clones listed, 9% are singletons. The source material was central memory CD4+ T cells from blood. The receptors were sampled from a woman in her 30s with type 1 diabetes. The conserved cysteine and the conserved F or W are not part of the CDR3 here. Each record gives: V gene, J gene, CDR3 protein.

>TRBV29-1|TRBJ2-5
SHGDSYQETQY
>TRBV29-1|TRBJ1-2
SAIGQGGSGYT
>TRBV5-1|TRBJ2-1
ASSSLAGSYNEQF
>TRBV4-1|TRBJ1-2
ASSPGGGGGYT
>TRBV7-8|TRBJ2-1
ASSLVIDSSYNEQF
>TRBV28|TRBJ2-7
ASSLAGASYEQY
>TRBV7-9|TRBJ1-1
ASSFNRDEAF
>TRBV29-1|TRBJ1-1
SGSGTVNTEAF
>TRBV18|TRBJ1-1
ASSLSGGTEAF
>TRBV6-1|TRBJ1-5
ASSDPAGGISNQPQH
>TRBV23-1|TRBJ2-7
ASSQVFMADSYEQY
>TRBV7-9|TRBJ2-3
ASSSPGRPDTQY
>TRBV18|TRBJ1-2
ASSPGVQGNYGYT
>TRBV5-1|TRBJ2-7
ASSWSQLAGGPYEQY
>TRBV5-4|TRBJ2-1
ASSPRTGAYNEQF
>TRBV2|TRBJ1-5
ASSARTADQPQH
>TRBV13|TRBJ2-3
ASSSRTSGLPDTQY
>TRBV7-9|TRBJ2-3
ASSLLGGSQY
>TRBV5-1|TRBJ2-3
ASSWTSVGSTDTQY
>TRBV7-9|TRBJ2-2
ASSDWDRSNTGELF
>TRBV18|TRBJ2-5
ASSPQPGRETQY
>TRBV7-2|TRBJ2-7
ASSLNRRDEQY
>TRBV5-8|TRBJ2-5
ASTVIRGAYQETQY
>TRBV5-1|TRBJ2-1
ASSPGGGRYGNEQF
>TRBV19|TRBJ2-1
ASSPSDYNEQF
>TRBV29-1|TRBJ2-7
SVDLNSPGEQY
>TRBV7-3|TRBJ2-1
ASSLTFHNEQF
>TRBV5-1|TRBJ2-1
ASADSLDVRNEQF
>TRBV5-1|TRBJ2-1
ASSLSGTSGNEQF
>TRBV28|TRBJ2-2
ASWDRDSNTGELF
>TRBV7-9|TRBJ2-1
ASTRMEAGVPNEQF
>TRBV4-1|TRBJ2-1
ASSQAGSNEQF
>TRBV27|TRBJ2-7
ASRAGDKAYEQY
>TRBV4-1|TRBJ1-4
ASSRQGRDEKLF
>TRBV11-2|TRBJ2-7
ASSLGLAGISEQY
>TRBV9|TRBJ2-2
ASSVAQGAGELF
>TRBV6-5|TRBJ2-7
ASSPTRDEQY
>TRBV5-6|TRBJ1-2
ASSLQGTEGYT
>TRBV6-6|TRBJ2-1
ASSSGTSGSEQF
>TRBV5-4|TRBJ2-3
TSTSGSSSTDTQY
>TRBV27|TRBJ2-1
ASSLWGQSNEQF
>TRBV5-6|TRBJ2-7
ASSRRGTYEQY
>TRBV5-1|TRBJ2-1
ASSLMASGTYNEQF
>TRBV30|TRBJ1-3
AWSLGVSGNTIY
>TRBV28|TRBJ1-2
ASSLVGQLINYGYT
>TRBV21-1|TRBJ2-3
ASSKTSGVPSTDTQY